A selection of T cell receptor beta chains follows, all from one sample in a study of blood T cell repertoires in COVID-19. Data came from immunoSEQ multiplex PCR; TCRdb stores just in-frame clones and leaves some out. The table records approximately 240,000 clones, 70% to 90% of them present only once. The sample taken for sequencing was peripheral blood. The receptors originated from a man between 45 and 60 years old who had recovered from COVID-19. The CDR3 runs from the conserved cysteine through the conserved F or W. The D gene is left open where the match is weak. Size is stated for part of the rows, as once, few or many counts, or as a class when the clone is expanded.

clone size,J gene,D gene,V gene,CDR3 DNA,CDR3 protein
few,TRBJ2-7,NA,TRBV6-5,TGTGCCAGCAGTTATTCTATGAACCAACGGTACGAGCAGTACTTC,CASSYSMNQRYEQYF
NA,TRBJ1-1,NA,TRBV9,TGTGCCAGCACCGACTGGACAGCCCGTGAAGCTTTCTTT,CASTDWTAREAFF
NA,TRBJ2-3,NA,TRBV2,TGTGCCAGCAGTGAAGCATCAGGGGCCCTTCGAGATACGCAGTATTTT,CASSEASGALRDTQYF
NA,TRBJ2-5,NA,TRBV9,TGTGCCAGCAGCCCCCTCGTCGGAGGGGAGACCCAGTACTTC,CASSPLVGGETQYF
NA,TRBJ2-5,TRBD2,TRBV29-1,TGCAGCGTTGGCCTCCACCGAGCGGGAGGGCGGCCAGAGACCCAGTACTTC,CSVGLHRAGGRPETQYF
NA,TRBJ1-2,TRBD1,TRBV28,TGTGCCAGCAGTTCCGGGACAGGGGCTATTAACTATGGCTACACCTTC,CASSSGTGAINYGYTF
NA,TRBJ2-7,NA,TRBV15,TGTGCCACCAGCAGAGCCCCCCCATACGAGCAGTACTTC,CATSRAPPYEQYF
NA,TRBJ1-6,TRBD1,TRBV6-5,TGTGCCAGCAGGGACGGGACAGGGCGGGATTCACCCCTCCACTTT,CASRDGTGRDSPLHF
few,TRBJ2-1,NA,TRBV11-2,TGTGCCAGCAGCTTTTCAAGGACAGAGCAGTTCTTC,CASSFSRTEQFF
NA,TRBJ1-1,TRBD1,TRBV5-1,TGCGCCAGCAGCTTGACAGGGGCACTTGAAGCTTTCTTT,CASSLTGALEAFF
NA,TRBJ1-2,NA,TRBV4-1,TGCGCCACCAGCCAAGAGCGGGGGGGGCGGGACTATGGCTACACCTTC,CATSQERGGRDYGYTF
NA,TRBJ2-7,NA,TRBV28,TGTGCCAGCAGCACGCGAACTAGTGGCGCCTACGAGCAGTACTTC,CASSTRTSGAYEQYF
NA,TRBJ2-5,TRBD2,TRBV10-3,TGTGCCATCAGCCAGACTAGCGGGGTGGGGGAGACCCAGTACTTC,CAISQTSGVGETQYF
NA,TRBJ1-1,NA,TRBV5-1,TGCGCCAGCAGCCTAGGTGGTAGGACAGCGAACACTGAAGCTTTCTTT,CASSLGGRTANTEAFF
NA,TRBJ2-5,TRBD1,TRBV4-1,TGCGCCAGCAGCCACCTGGGAGTAGGGGGCGAAGAGACCCAGTACTTC,CASSHLGVGGEETQYF
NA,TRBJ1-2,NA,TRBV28,TGTGCCAGCCAACTTCCTTTCCGCCAGGGGCCTAACTATGGCTACACCTTC,CASQLPFRQGPNYGYTF
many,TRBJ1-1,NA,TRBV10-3,TGTGCCATCAGTGAGTCGCAGGACTTGAACACTGAAGCTTTCTTT,CAISESQDLNTEAFF
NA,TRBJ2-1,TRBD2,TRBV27,TGTGCCAGCAGTCTTTCCCGGGAGGGTCTTGAGCAGTTCTTC,CASSLSREGLEQFF
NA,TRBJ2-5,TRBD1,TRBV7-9,TGTGCCAGCAGCTTATTCTCAGTGGACAGGGACCAAGAGACCCAGTACTTC,CASSLFSVDRDQETQYF
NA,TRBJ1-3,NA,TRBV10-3,TGTGCCATCGGGGGCTTCTCTGGAAACACCATATATTTT,CAIGGFSGNTIYF
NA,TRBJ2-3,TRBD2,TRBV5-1,TGCGCCAGCAGCTTTGCTAGCGGGAGTGATACGCAGTATTTT,CASSFASGSDTQYF
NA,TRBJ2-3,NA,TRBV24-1,TGTGCCACCAGTGACTTGACAGGTCCAGATACGCAGTATTTT,CATSDLTGPDTQYF
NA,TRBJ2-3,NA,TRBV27,TGTGCCAGCTCAGGGTACACAGATACGCAGTATTTT,CASSGYTDTQYF
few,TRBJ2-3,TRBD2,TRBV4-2,TGTGCCAGCAGCCAAGATCGGCTAGCGGGGGGGGCCACAGATACGCAGTATTTT,CASSQDRLAGGATDTQYF
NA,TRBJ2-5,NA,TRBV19,TGTGCCAGTAGTTTCGGGGAGACCCAGTACTTC,CASSFGETQYF
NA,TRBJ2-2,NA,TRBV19,TGTGCCAGTAGTACTGACACCGGGGAGCTGTTTTTT,CASSTDTGELFF
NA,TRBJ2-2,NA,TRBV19,TGTGCCAACTCTAGCCGCGGCCGCACCGGGGAGCTGTTTTTT,CANSSRGRTGELFF
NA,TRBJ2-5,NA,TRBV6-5,TGTGCCAGCAGAACTCAAGCACGGGAGACCCAGTACTTC,CASRTQARETQYF
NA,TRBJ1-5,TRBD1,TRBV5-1,TGCGCCAGCAGTCCGGGACAGTCGTCCCGTGGGGGCAATCAGCCCCAGCATTTT,CASSPGQSSRGGNQPQHF
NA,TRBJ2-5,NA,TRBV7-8,TGTGCCAGCAGCTTAGACGTGGGGACAAAGTACCAAGAGACCCAGTACTTC,CASSLDVGTKYQETQYF
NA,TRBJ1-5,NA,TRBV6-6,TGTGCCAGCAGACCGAGGGCCGGCAATCAGCCCCAGCATTTT,CASRPRAGNQPQHF
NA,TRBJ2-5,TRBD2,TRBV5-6,TGTGCCAGCAGCCCACGGACTAGCGGGAGGGAGGAGACCCAGTACTTC,CASSPRTSGREETQYF
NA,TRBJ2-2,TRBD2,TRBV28,TGTGCCAGCAGTTTGTGGACTAGCGGGGTTAACACCGGGGAGCTGTTTTTT,CASSLWTSGVNTGELFF
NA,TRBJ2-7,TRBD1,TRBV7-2,TGTGCCAGCAGCTCCCCAGGGGGCACCTACGAGCAGTACTTC,CASSSPGGTYEQYF
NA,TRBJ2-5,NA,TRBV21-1,TGTGCCAGCAGCCGACTAGCGGGAGGCGAGACCCAGTACTTC,CASSRLAGGETQYF
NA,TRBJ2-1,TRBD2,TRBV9,TGTGCCAGCAGCACAACTAGCGGGAATGGCAATGAGCAGTTCTTC,CASSTTSGNGNEQFF
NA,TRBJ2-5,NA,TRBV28,TGTGCCAGCAGTTTATTGGGCAGTGGTAAGCAAGAGACCCAGTACTTC,CASSLLGSGKQETQYF
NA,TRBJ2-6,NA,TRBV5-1,TGCGCCAGCAGCTTAGGAGGGGCCGGGGCCAACGTCCTGACTTTC,CASSLGGAGANVLTF
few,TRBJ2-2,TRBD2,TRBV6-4,TGTGCCAGCAGTCCGGGAGGGCAGGACACCGGGGAGCTGTTTTTT,CASSPGGQDTGELFF
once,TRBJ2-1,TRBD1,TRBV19,TGTGCCAGTAGTTGGGGACAGGGAGGCGACAATGAGCAGTTCTTC,CASSWGQGGDNEQFF
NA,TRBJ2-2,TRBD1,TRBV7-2,TGTGCCAGCAGCTTAACCGGGACAGGGGTCGCCGGGGAGCTGTTTTTT,CASSLTGTGVAGELFF
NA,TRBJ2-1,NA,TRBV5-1,TGCGCCAGCAGCTCGTACTCAAACCTCAATGAGCAGTTCTTC,CASSSYSNLNEQFF
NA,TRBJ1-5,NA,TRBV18,TGTGCCAGCTCGGCAGGGGTGGGCAATCAGCCCCAGCATTTT,CASSAGVGNQPQHF
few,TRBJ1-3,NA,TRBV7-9,TGTGCCAGCAGCTTATACTCTGGAAACACCATATATTTT,CASSLYSGNTIYF
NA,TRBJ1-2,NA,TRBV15,TGTGCCACCAGCAGGAGAGCTAACTATGGCTACACCTTC,CATSRRANYGYTF
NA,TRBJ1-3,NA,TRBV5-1,TGCGCCAGCAGCTCTTCGGGACAAACGGGGTGGAGGGGAAACACCATATATTTT,CASSSSGQTGWRGNTIYF
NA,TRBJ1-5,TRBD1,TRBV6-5,TGTGCCAGCAAAGGGACAGGGAATCAGCCCCAGCATTTT,CASKGTGNQPQHF
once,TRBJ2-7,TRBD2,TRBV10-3,TGTGCCATCAGTGAGTTTGGGACTAGCGGCTCCTACGAGCAGTACTTC,CAISEFGTSGSYEQYF
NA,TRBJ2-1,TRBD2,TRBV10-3,TGTGCCATCAGTGAGCGGGGATTGAGCGGGAGCTTCAATGAGCAGTTCTTC,CAISERGLSGSFNEQFF
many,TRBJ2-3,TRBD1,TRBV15,TGTGCCACCAGCACAATGAAAGGGGGCGGCACAGATACGCAGTATTTT,CATSTMKGGGTDTQYF
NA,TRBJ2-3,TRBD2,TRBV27,TGTGCCAGCAGTACCCGACTAGCCGGGGCCCCCACAGATACGCAGTATTTT,CASSTRLAGAPTDTQYF
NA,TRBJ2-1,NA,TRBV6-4,TGTGCCAGCAGTGAACAGGGTTCGGAGCAGTTCTTC,CASSEQGSEQFF
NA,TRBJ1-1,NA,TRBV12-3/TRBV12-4,TGTGCCAGCAGTTCCCGCCTCGGGAGAGAAGCTTTCTTT,CASSSRLGREAFF
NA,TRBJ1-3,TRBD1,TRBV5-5,TGTGCCAGCAGCTTCGGGGACAGCCCCTCTGGAAACACCATATATTTT,CASSFGDSPSGNTIYF